This T cell receptor beta chain was profiled in a study of cytomegalovirus exposure and HLA in healthy donors (dated by TCRdb to 2015 to 2018). About the study as a whole: An earlier analysis of 587 of the donors reported approximately 300 Gb of sequence data and roughly 120 million unique TCR beta sequences obtained from about 180 million T cells. The T cell repertoires of some 670 subjects were profiled by immunosequencing and related to cytomegalovirus serostatus. An early release covering 550 to 650 HLA-typed donors comprised roughly 300 gigabases of sequencing data and around 80 million unique TCR sequences. The number of typed donors differed by locus: roughly 629-640 for A, B, C, DRB1 and DQB1; approximately 520 for DQA1; 606 for DPA1; and 400 to 480 for DPB1. An earlier analysis of some 600 of the donors applied high-throughput TCR beta sequencing to assess whether each TCR beta V gene segment acted as functional or pseudogenic. A few DR-DQ haplotypes were treated as single units for association and clustering because of strong linkage in the cohort. Donor age, sex, ethnicity and CMV serostatus were compiled alongside the repertoire data. HLA typing covered class I and class II loci at four-digit resolution. The study aimed to test whether signatures of past pathogen exposure could be identified by cataloging public T cell receptors. A later analysis re-examined previously published TCR beta repertoires from about 700 donors and added high-resolution HLA genotyping to investigate patterns of TCR occurrence. All discovery cohort repertoires had been generated on a single sequencing platform. Rather than drawing on any new phenotypic data, the later analysis identified candidate immune exposures from TCR beta sequences and the way those sequences occurred across donors. The study combined high-throughput TCR immunosequencing, statistical association of individual TCRs with disease status, and machine learning to predict cytomegalovirus infection status. Among the 398 genotyped donors, roughly 80% belonged to the genetic ancestry cluster associated with self-reported Caucasian donors. Among 300 to 500 genotyped donors of the cohort, an average of roughly 230,000 unique TCR beta nucleotide sequences was sequenced per donor, of which about 19% were non-productive. A later genetic analysis used genome-wide SNP genotypes for about 60% of the roughly 700 donors, treating that subset as a discovery cohort. In addition to the first cohort of around 670 subjects, a separate validation cohort of approximately 130 different subjects was used.

This clone was detected a few times. No cognate antigen has been identified for it. No base-level quality is on record; no much larger clone is a single base apart. From a lookup of the germline V gene (reference sequence), CDR1 and CDR2 are LNHDA and SQIVND. Clipping removes 10 bases from V and 7 bases from J, with 8 as the unmatched junction base count. The CDR3 runs 13 amino acids, cysteine and phenylalanine included. Only the CDR3 portion is preserved as DNA: 39 bases, with reading frame beginning at the first base. The paper as a whole reports these results and caveats: According to a later genetic analysis, donors in an Asian-associated ancestry cluster had fewer N-insertions in productive TCRs than the roughly 670-donor mean. Because HLA typing was unavailable for some donors at each locus, only the typed subset was used in association tests. In a later analysis, 16,951 TCR beta sequences were associated with specific HLA alleles at a false discovery rate of 0.05. The study gave a list of more than 150 TCR beta chains associated with cytomegalovirus. The presence/absence analyses assumed that sequencing depth was roughly uniform across donors, and that assumption may not be true. In vitro tests confirmed that a few of the cytomegalovirus-associated TCR beta chains recognize cytomegalovirus antigens. When HLA alleles, especially DR and DQ, strongly co-occurred, TCR associations were difficult to assign to individual alleles. Immune exposure information for the cohort was limited to CMV serostatus. Cytomegalovirus status was reported to be diagnosed by the classifier with high specificity and sensitivity in both the original and validation cohorts. A later analysis found that most CMV-associated TCR beta chains appeared HLA-restricted, with HLA associations seemingly driven largely by CMV exposure. A further reported finding was that TCR beta sequences accurately predicted the HLA-A and HLA-B alleles for most subjects in the first cohort. In an earlier analysis of more than 450 of the donors, most TCR beta V segments were observed in productive rearrangements about 90% or about 30% of the time, broadly matching IMGT annotations. Some IMGT-functional V segments, including TRBV6-2 and TRBV6-3, could not be told apart with the 87-base-pair reads, so those segments were excluded. In a later analysis, the rate of TCR association differed among HLA loci, with DRB1 alleles having the most associated TCRs and HLA-C alleles having the fewest. Only TCR beta chains were sequenced in this cohort, and the absence of alpha or paired-chain data limited detectable features. In a later genetic analysis, a missense DCLRE1C variant was associated with V-gene and J-gene trimming of TCR beta chains, and the association was replicated in an independent cohort. A cluster of highly shared sequence variants was judged likely to be a technical artifact of the sequencing pipeline. While some public TCRs were present in many individuals, most TCR sequences turned up only very rarely across donors. The earlier analysis of 587 of the donors excluded roughly 16 rarely observed V segments, including chromosome 9 orphons, because counts were too low. A later analysis found that HLA-associated TCR beta chains were more clonally expanded and had lower generation probabilities than equally common non-associated chains. In a later analysis, several top co-occurrence clusters were reported to appear linked to parvovirus B19, influenza, CMV and Epstein-Barr virus. The authors suggested that the approach could potentially be generalized to other disease states and immunological phenotypes. Linkage disequilibrium might explain the correlated functional status among segregating V segments, but an unknown experimental factor could not be ruled out.

Preparation of the library involved the immunoSEQ multiplex PCR assay. The multiplex PCR relied on a mix of 60 forward primers for TCR Vbeta segments and 13 reverse primers for TCR Jbeta segments. The CDR3 region of rearranged TCR beta genes was amplified from genomic DNA by a multiplex PCR assay. On the Illumina HiSeq System, the amplified TCR beta libraries were sequenced as 87-base-pair reads. On the study's bioinformatics: Across the roughly 600 repertoires, a later analysis counted around 80 million unique TCR beta chains, some 11 million of which were shared by at least two donors. Raw reads were error-corrected and collapsed into unique sequences with a nearest-neighbor algorithm that merged closely related sequences to remove PCR and sequencing errors. V, D and J gene segments were assigned by aligning CDR3 sequences to IMGT reference sequences. Each retained sequence needed at least a six-nucleotide match to both a V gene segment and a J gene segment. A rearrangement counted as productive if the CDR3 had no stop codons and remained in frame with V and J, and every other rearrangement counted as non-productive. CDR3 was defined by IMGT convention, running from the second conserved V-encoded cysteine to the conserved J-encoded phenylalanine. The earlier analysis of 587 of the donors excluded sequences that lacked an unambiguous match to a single V gene segment. In an earlier analysis of 587 of the donors, V segments were called functional above 56.7% productive rearrangements and were called segregating when the between-donor standard deviation exceeded 5%. To diagnose cytomegalovirus status from the catalog of TCR beta chain sequences, a statistical classification framework was built. V and J gene assignment, in a later analysis, came from comparing TCR nucleotide sequences with IMGT/GENE-DB human TR gene sequences. In a later analysis, CDR3 sequences and most-parsimonious VDJ recombination scenarios were assigned using the TCRdist pipeline. In a later analysis, each TCR beta chain was defined by its CDR3 amino acid sequence together with its V-gene family, and reads without a unique V-gene family were excluded. To address suspected cross-contamination and a sequencing artifact, a later analysis removed 550 to 750 highly shared, low-generation-probability nucleotide sequences. In a later analysis, a clonal expansion index for each public chain was calculated from normalized within-repertoire ranks of inferred template counts. Generation probabilities in a later analysis came from a VDJ recombination model fitted to out-of-frame rearrangements, and those results were checked against IGoR. In a later analysis, hypergeometric tests were used to score TCR-TCR, TCR-HLA and TCR-CMV co-occurrence, with a repertoire-size bias correction applied to TCR pairs. In a later analysis, false discovery rates were estimated by permuting HLA or CMV assignments 20 times. In a later analysis, co-occurring TCRs were grouped using DBSCAN, with TCRdist sequence similarity added in when clustering inside HLA-allele-positive subsets. For co-occurrence clustering, repertoires with fewer than 30,000 or more than 120,000 public chains were excluded, along with about five repertoires with anomalous nucleotide sharing. TCRdb holds this immuneACCESS table with in-frame rearrangements only. Some clones are missing; in checked studies, unresolved V genes explain under half, and the rest has no known cause. From that table come the V and J calls and clone size; the DNA was used to work out D and trimming. The sample table contains about 110,000 clones; only one count was recorded for more than 60% of them. Roughly 3.4% of the sample comes from the top ten.

In total, 500 to 700 healthy bone marrow donors made up the cohort. At the time of sampling, every cohort member was nominally healthy, though immune exposures that went unrecorded were likely present. The donor tested CMV seronegative, placing the donor among the 350 or so seronegative members of the cohort. A peripheral blood sample was provided by each donor, and peripheral blood mononuclear cells were used for TCR beta sequencing. Genomic DNA extraction from the blood cell samples was performed with the Qiagen DNeasy Blood Extraction Kit. The chain is assembled from TRBV19 and TRBJ1-4; 8 bases in between match TRBD1. The TCR originated in a man in his fifties or sixties in good health and CMV-seronegative. Sequencing input: PBMCs. The DNA sequence follows: TGTGCCACATCTACAGGGGGGCGTGAAAAACTGTTTTTT. Its product reads: CATSTGGREKLFF.